This note documents a single T cell receptor beta chain sequence. TCRdb reprocessed the 5' RACE reads, keeping one entry per CDR3 protein, no DNA. This sample's table has roughly 450,000 distinct CDR3 sequences. The CDR3 consists of 14 residues. CDR1 and CDR2 from the germline V gene are DFQATT and SNEGSKA (reference sequence). These data are taken from a study of T cells expressing NK-cell markers. The chain has TRBV20-1 and TRBJ2-5; TCRdb's assignment of TRBD1 cannot be checked, as there is no DNA. Sequences were obtained from blood T cells: a sorted CD56 or NKG2C T cell subset, CD4+ or CD8+ T cells, or bulk PBMC T cells (not recorded which). The source is a woman aged 45-59 years in good health. CDR3 protein: CSARGWRGQETQYF.